This TCR beta chain was found in a study of cytomegalovirus exposure and HLA in healthy donors. Study-wide points: Across donors, most TCRs were seen rarely, yet some public ones were widespread. Specificity for CMV antigens was confirmed in vitro for a few of the CMV-associated chains. Listed as cytomegalovirus-associated were 150 to 200 TCR beta chains.

Libraries were prepared by immunoSEQ multiplex PCR; TCRdb keeps only in-frame clonotypes and omits some of them. The data hold about 63,000 clones, with approximately 95% observed a single time. Note on this clone: Its antigen is undetermined.

Germline loops: CDR1 LNHDA, CDR2 SQIVND (reference sequence). V was shortened by 6 bases and J by 4 bases, with 27 bases between the two germline ends. The CDR3 totals 19 residues. The validation cohort, a group of over a hundred subjects, included the donors and was separate from the approximately 680-subject first cohort. The clonotype originates from a woman under 30 in good health and CMV-seropositive. The sample comprised PBMCs. The chain employs TRBV19 and TRBJ2-2; weak D call: TRBD2 (6 bases). As DNA, the CDR3 is TGTGCCAGTAGGGGTGAGTTTGGGTTGGCCCGGGGGAGCACCGGGGAGCTGTTTTTT. Amino acid sequence: CASRGEFGLARGSTGELFF.